This TCR beta chain was sequenced in a study of cytomegalovirus exposure and HLA in healthy donors. Overall study findings and caveats: TRBV6-2, TRBV6-3 and some other V segments were unresolvable in 87-base-pair reads.

V lost 2 bases, J lost 9 bases, and 8 bases stayed unmatched. The CDR3 consists of 16 residues. Germline values: CDR1 ENHRY, CDR2 SYGVKD. With respect to this clone: Its target is not known.

PCR amplification relied on 60 Vbeta primers (plus 13 Jbeta primers). The assay was immunoSEQ multiplex PCR, and TCRdb's table has in-frame clones only and misses some. The profile shows tens of thousands of clones, less than 80% of them singletons. The sample consisted of PBMCs. The chain has TRBV10-3 and TRBJ2-1, with 12 bases lining up with TRBD2. The TCR originated in a woman in her 40s in good health and CMV-seronegative. CDR3 in amino acids: CAISETKTSGSGEQFF. The DNA of the CDR3 is TGTGCCATCAGTGAGACAAAGACTAGCGGGAGTGGTGAGCAGTTCTTC.